This TCR beta chain was identified in a study of T cell therapy after organ transplantation. Study information: Therapy products were autologous CMV-specific T cells, peptide-expanded for approximately 14 days. A median of 1.92 x 10^8 CMV-specific T cells was infused in 2 to 6 doses. Study outcomes and limitations: Low CD8+ T cell yield possibly reduced coverage, hiding nonresponder expansions. Confounding by concurrent antirejection or antiviral medications was not assessed.

Sequenced by immunoSEQ multiplex PCR; TCRdb stores in-frame clones only, minus some. The table shows 40,000 to 60,000 clones, with around 93% occurring only once. Details on this clone: Its antigen is not known.

The V gene lost 1 base and the J gene lost 3 bases, with 10 bases spanning the gap. The CDR3 spans 14 residues. Germline lookup yields CDR1 SEHNR and CDR2 FQNEAQ (reference sequence). Source: CD8+ T cells from blood, taken before autologous CMV-specific T cell therapy. V and J are TRBV7-9 and TRBJ2-7, with D uncertain. The receptor was derived from a human patient who had received a solid organ transplant and had CMV disease. CDR3: CASSLVRQNYEQYF. CDR3 nucleotide sequence: TGTGCCAGCAGCTTAGTTCGTCAGAACTACGAGCAGTACTTC.